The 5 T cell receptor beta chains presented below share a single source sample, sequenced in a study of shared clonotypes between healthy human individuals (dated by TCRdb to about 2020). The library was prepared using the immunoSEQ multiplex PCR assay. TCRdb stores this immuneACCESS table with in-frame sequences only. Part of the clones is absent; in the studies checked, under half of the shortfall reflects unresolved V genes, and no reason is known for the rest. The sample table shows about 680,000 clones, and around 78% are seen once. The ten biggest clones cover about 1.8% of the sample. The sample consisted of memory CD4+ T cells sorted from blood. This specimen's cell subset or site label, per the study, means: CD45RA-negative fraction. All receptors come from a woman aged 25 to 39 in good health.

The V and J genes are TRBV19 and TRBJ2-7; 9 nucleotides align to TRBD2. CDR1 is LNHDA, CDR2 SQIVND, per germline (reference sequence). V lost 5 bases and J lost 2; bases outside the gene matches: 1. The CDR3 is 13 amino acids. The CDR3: CASSVAGAYEQYF. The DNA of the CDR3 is TGTGCCAGTAGTGTAGCGGGGGCCTACGAGCAGTACTTC.

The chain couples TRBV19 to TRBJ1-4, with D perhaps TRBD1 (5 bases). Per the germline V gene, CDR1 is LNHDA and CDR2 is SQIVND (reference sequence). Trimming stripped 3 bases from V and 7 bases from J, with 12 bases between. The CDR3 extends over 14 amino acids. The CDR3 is CASSMVGAGEKLFF. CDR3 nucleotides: TGTGCCAGTAGTATGGTAGGGGCCGGTGAAAAACTGTTTTTT.

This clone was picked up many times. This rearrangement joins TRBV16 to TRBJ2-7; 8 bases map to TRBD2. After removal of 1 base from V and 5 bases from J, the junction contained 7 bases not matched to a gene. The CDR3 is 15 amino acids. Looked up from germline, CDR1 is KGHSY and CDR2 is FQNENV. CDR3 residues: CASSQFDAGGHEQYF. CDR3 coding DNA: TGTGCCAGCAGCCAATTTGACGCGGGGGGCCACGAGCAGTACTTC.

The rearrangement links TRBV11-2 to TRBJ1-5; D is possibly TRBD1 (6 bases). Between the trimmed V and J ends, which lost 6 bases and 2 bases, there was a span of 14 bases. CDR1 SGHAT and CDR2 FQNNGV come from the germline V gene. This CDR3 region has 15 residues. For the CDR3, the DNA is TGTGCCAGCAGTCGAACCAGGGGTGGCAATCAGCCCCAGCATTTT. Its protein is CASSRTRGGNQPQHF.

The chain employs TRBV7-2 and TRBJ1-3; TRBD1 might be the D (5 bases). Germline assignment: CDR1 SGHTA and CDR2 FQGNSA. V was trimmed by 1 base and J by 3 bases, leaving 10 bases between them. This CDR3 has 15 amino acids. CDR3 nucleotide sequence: TGTGCCAGCAGCTTAGAGGGGAGAGGTGGAAACACCATATATTTT. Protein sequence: CASSLEGRGGNTIYF.